This T cell receptor (beta chain) was obtained from a study of early T cells in non-severe SARS-CoV-2 infection. Study context: The sequenced material was bulk RNA from unsorted whole blood, and its chains were unpaired.

The ends lost 6 bases at V and 3 bases at J; junction bases unmatched: 7. This CDR3 is 15 amino acids long. Per germline, CDR1 SNHLY and CDR2 FYNNEI. Attachment of unique molecular identifiers was made to individual cDNA molecules. MiXCR, applied by TCRdb to the 5' RACE reads, yields one record per CDR3 protein. The sample has some 40,000 distinct CDR3 sequences, about 5% seen once. This clonotype has ten or more counts. Its antigen is undetermined. Study conclusions and caveats: Clonotype matching in VDJdb favored anti-spike CD8 responses and did not capture private and CD4 specificities.

This sequence was found in an adult who was a healthcare worker with PCR-confirmed SARS-CoV-2 infection or an uninfected control (not recorded which). The V and J genes are TRBV2 and TRBJ2-5, with 10 positions matching TRBD2. The sample comprised whole blood. For the CDR3, the DNA is TGTGCCAGCAGGAAACTTACTAGCGGGAAAGAGACCCAGTACTTC. This sequence encodes CASRKLTSGKETQYF.